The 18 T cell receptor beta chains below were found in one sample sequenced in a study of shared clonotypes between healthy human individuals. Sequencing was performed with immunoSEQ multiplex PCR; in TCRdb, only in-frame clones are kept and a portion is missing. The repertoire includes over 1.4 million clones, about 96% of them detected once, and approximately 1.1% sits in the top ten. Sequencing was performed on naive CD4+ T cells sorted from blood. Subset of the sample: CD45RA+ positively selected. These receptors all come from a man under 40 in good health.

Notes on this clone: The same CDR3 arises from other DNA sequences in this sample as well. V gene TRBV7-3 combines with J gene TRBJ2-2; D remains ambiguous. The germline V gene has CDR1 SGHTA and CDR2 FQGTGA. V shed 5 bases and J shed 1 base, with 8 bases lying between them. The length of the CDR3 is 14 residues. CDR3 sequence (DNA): TGTGCCAGCAGCCCGACACGGAACACCGGGGAGCTGTTTTTT. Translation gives CASSPTRNTGELFF. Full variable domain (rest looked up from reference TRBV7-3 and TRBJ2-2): GAGVSQTPSNKVTEKGKYVELRCDPISGHTALYWYRQSLGQGPEFLIYFQGTGAADDSGLPNDRFFAVRPEGSVSTLKIQRTERGDSAVYLCASSPTRNTGELFFGEGSRLTVL.

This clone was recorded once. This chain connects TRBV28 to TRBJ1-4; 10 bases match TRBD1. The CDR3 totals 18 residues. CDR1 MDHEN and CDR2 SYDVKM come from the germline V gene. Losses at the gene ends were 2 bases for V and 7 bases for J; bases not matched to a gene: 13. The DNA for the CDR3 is TGTGCCAGCAGTTTAGTGACAGGGGGCCATAGGTATCTTGAAAAACTGTTTTTT. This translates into CASSLVTGGHRYLEKLFF.

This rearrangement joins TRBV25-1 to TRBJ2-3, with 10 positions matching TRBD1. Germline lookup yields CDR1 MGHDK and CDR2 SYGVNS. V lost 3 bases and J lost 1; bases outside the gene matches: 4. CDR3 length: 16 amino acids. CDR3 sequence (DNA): TGTGCCAGCAGTGATTGGACAGGGGGGCGCACAGATACGCAGTATTTT. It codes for CASSDWTGGRTDTQYF.

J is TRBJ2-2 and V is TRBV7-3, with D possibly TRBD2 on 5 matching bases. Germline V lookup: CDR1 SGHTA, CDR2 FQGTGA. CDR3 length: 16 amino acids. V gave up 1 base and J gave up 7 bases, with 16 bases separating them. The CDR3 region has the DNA TGTGCCAGCAGCTTAAATCGGCTAGCAGGAAACGGGGAGCTGTTTTTT. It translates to CASSLNRLAGNGELFF.

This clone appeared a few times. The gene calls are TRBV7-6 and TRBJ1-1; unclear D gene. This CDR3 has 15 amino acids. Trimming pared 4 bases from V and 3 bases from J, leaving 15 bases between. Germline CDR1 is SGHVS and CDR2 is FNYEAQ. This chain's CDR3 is CASSSSGRGDTEAFF. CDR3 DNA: TGTGCCAGCAGCTCAAGTGGGCGAGGCGACACTGAAGCTTTCTTT.

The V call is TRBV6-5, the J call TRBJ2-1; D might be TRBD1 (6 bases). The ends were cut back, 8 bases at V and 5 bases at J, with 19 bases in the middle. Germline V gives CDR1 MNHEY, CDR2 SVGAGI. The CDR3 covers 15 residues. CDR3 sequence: CASRKRQVLDNEQFF. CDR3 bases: TGTGCCAGCCGGAAGAGACAGGTGCTTGACAATGAGCAGTTCTTC.

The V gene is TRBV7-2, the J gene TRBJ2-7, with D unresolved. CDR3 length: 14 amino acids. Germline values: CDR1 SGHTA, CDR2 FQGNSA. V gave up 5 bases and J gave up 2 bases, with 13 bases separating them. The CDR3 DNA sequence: TGTGCCAGCAGCCCACGGTTCACAGCCTACGAGCAGTACTTC. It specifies CASSPRFTAYEQYF. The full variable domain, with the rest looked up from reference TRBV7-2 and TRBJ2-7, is GAGVSQSPSNKVTEKGKDVELRCDPISGHTALYWYRQSLGQGLEFLIYFQGNSAPDKSGLPSDRFSAERTGGSVSTLTIQRTQQEDSAVYLCASSPRFTAYEQYFGPGTRLTVT.

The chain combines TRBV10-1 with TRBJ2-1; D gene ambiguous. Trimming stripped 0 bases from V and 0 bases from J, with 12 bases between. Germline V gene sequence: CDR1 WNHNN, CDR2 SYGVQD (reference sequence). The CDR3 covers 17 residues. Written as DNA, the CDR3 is TGCGCCAGCAGTGAGTCCTTTGAACTATCCTCCTACAATGAGCAGTTCTTC. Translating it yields CASSESFELSSYNEQFF.

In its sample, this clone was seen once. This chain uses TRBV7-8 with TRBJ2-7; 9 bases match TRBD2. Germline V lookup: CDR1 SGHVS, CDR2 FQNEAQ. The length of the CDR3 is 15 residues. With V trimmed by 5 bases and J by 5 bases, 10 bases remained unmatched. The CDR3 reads CASSGLAGAYDEQYF. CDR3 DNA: TGTGCCAGCAGCGGGTTAGCGGGAGCCTACGACGAGCAGTACTTC.

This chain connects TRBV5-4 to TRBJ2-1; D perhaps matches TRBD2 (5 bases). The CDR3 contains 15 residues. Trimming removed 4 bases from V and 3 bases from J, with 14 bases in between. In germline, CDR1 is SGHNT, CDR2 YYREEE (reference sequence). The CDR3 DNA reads TGTGCCAGCAGCCCTCGGGAACGTATCTACAATGAGCAGTTCTTC. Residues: CASSPRERIYNEQFF.

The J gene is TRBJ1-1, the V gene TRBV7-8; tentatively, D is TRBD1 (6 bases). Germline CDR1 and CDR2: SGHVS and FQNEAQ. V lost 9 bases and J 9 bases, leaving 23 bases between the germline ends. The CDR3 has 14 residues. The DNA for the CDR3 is TGTGCCAGTAACAAGGGGGGCCTCGGCGTTCAAGCTTTCTTT. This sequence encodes CASNKGGLGVQAFF.

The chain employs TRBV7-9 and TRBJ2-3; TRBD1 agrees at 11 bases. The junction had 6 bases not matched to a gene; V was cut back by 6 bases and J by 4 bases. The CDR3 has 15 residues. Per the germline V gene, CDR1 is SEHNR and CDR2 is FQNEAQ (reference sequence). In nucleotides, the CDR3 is TGTGCCAGCAGTTCTCCGGGACAGGGGGCAGATACGCAGTATTTT. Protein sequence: CASSSPGQGADTQYF. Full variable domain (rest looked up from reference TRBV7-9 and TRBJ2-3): DTGVSQNPRHKITKRGQNVTFRCDPISEHNRLYWYRQTLGQGPEFLTYFQNEAQLEKSRLLSDRFSAERPKGSFSTLEIQRTEQGDSAMYLCASSSPGQGADTQYFGPGTRLTVL.

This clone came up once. The CDR3 region is CASSLGQGFEAFF. DNA of the CDR3: TGTGCCAGCAGCTTAGGACAGGGGTTCGAAGCTTTCTTT. The chain recombines TRBV7-8 with TRBJ1-1; 8 nucleotides align to TRBD1. The CDR3 covers 13 residues. CDR1 is SGHVS, CDR2 FQNEAQ, per germline. V trimming: 1 base; J trimming: 8 bases; junction bases outside the gene matches: 3.

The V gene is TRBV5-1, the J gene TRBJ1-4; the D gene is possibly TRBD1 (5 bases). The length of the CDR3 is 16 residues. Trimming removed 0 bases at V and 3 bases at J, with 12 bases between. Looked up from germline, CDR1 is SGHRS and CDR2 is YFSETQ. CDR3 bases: TGCGCCAGCAGCTTGGCAGGCCAAGGGGCTAATGAAAAACTGTTTTTT. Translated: CASSLAGQGANEKLFF.

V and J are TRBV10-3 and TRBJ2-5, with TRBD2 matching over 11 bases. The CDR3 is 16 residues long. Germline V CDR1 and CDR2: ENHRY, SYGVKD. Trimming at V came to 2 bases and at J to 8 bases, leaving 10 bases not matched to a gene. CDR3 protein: CAISERGLAAEYTQYF. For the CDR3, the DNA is TGTGCCATCAGTGAGAGGGGACTAGCGGCAGAATACACCCAGTACTTC.

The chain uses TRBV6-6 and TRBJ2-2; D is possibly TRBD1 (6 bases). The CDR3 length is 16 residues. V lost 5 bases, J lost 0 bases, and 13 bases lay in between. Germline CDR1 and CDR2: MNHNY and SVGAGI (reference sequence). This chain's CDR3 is CASSLSGQPNTGELFF. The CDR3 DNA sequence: TGTGCCAGCAGTCTATCAGGACAGCCGAACACCGGGGAGCTGTTTTTT.

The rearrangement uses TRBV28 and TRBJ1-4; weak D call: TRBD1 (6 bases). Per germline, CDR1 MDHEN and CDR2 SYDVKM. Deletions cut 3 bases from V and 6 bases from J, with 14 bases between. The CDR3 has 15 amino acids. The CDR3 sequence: CASSFIRGMDEKLFF. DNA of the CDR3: TGTGCCAGCAGTTTCATAAGGGGGATGGATGAAAAACTGTTTTTT.

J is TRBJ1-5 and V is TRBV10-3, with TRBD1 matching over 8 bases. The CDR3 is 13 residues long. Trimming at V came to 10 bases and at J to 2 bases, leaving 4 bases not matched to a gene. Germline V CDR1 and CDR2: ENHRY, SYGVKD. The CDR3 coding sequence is TGTGCCACCACAGGGGGGGGCAATCAGCCCCAGCATTTT. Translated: CATTGGGNQPQHF.